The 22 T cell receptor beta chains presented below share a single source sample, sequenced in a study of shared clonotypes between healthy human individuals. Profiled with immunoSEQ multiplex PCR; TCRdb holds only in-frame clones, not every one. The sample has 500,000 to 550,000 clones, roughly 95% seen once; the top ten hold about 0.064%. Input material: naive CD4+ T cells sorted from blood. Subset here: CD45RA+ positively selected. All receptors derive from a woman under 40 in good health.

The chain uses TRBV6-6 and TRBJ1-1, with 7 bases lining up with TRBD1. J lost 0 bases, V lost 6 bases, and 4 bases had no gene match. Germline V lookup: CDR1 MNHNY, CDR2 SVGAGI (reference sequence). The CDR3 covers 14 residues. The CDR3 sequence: CASRRQGMNTEAFF. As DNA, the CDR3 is TGTGCCAGCAGACGACAGGGCATGAACACTGAAGCTTTCTTT.

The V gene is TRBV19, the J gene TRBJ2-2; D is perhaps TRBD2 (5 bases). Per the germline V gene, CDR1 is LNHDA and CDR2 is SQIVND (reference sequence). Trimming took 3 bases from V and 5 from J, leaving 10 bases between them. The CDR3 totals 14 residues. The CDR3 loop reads CASSMWGATGELFF. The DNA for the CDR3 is TGTGCCAGTAGTATGTGGGGAGCAACCGGGGAGCTGTTTTTT.

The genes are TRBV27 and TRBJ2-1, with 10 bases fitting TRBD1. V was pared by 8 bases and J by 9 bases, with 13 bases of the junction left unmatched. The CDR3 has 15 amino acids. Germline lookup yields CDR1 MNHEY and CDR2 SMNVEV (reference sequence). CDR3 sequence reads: CASRPGTGAAREQFF. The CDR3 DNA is TGTGCCAGCCGACCCGGGACAGGGGCAGCCCGTGAGCAGTTCTTC.

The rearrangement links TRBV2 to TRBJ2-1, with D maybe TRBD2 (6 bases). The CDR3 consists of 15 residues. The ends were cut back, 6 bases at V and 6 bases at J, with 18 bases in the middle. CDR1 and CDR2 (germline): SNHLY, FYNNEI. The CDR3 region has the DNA TGTGCCAGCAGCCTAATCCTAGCGATGGTCAATGAGCAGTTCTTC. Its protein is CASSLILAMVNEQFF.

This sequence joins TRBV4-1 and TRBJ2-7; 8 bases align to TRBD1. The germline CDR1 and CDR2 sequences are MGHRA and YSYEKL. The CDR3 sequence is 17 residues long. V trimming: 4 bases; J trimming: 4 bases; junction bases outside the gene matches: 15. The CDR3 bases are TGCGCCAGCAGCCCGGGACAGGAAGGGGACGACCTATACGAGCAGTACTTC. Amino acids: CASSPGQEGDDLYEQYF.

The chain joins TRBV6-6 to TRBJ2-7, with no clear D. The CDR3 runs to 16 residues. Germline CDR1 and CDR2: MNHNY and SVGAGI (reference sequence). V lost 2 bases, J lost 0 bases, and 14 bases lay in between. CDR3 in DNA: TGTGCCAGCAGTTACGCAACAGTGAAAAGCTCCTACGAGCAGTACTTC. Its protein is CASSYATVKSSYEQYF.

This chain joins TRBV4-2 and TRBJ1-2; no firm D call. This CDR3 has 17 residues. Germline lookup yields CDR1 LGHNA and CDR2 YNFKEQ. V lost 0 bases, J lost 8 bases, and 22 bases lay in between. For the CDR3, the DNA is TGTGCCAGCAGCCAAGACCGTCTGCTAGAGGGTGGTGGCGGCTACACCTTC. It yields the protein CASSQDRLLEGGGGYTF.

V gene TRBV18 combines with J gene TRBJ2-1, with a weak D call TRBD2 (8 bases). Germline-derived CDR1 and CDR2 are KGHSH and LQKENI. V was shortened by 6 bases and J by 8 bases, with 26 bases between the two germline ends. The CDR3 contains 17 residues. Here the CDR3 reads CASSPQMGLGGNYEQFF. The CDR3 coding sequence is TGTGCCAGCTCGCCCCAAATGGGACTAGGGGGCAATTATGAGCAGTTCTTC.

This chain's CDR3 is CASSIQPYSNQPQHF. For the CDR3, the DNA is TGTGCCAGTAGTATACAGCCTTATAGCAATCAGCCCCAGCATTTT. The chain is built from TRBV19 and TRBJ1-5; D gene uncertain. V was trimmed by 2 bases and J by 0 bases, leaving 8 bases between them. Germline loops: CDR1 LNHDA, CDR2 SQIVND (reference sequence). The CDR3 covers 15 residues. The whole variable domain, filled in from reference TRBV19 and TRBJ1-5, reads DGGITQSPKYLFRKEGQNVTLSCEQNLNHDAMYWYRQDPGQGLRLIYYSQIVNDFQKGDIAEGYSVSREKKESFPLTVTSAQKNPTAFYLCASSIQPYSNQPQHFGDGTRLSIL.

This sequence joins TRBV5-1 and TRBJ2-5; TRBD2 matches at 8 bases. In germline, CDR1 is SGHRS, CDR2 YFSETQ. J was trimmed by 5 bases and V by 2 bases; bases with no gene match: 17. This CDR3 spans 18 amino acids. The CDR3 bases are TGCGCCAGCAGCTTTAAACCGGCGGGAGGTCGGTGGAGGGAGACCCAGTACTTC. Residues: CASSFKPAGGRWRETQYF.

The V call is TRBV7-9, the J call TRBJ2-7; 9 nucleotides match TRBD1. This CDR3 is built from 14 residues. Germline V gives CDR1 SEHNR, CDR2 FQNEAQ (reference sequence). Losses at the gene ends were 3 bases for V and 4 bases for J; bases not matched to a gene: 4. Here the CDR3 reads CASSFAGTGYEQYF. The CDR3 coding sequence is TGTGCCAGCAGCTTCGCCGGGACAGGGTACGAGCAGTACTTC. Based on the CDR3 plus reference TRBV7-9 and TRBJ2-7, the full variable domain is DTGVSQNPRHKITKRGQNVTFRCDPISEHNRLYWYRQTLGQGPEFLTYFQNEAQLEKSRLLSDRFSAERPKGSFSTLEIQRTEQGDSAMYLCASSFAGTGYEQYFGPGTRLTVT.

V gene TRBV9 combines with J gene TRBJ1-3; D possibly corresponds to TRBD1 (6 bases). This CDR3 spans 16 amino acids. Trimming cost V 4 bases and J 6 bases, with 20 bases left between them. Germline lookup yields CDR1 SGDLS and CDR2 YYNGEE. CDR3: CASSKPRGGAENTIYF. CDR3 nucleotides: TGTGCCAGCAGCAAACCCAGAGGGGGGGCGGAAAACACCATATATTTT.

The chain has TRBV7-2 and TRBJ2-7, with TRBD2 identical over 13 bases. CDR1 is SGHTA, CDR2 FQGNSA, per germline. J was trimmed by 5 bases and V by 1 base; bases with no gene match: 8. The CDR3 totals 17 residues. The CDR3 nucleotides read TGTGCCAGCAGCTTAGACCCACGGACTAGCGGGAGCGACGAGCAGTACTTC. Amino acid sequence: CASSLDPRTSGSDEQYF.

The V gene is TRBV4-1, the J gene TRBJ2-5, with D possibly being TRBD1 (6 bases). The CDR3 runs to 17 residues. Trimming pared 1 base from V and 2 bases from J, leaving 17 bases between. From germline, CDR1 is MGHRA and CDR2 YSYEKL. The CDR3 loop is CASSQGEPGQVQETQYF. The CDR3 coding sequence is TGCGCCAGCAGCCAAGGTGAACCGGGACAAGTTCAAGAGACCCAGTACTTC.

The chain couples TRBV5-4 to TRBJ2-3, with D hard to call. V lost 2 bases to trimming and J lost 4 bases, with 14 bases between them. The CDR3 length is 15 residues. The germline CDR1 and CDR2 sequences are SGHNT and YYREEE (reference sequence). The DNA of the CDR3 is TGTGCCAGCAGCTTTTTTCAAGTGAACGCAGATACGCAGTATTTT. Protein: CASSFFQVNADTQYF. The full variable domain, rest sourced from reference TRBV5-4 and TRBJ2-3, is ETGVTQSPTHLIKTRGQQVTLRCSSQSGHNTVSWYQQALGQGPQFIFQYYREEENGRGNFPPRFSGLQFPNYSSELNVNALELDDSALYLCASSFFQVNADTQYFGPGTRLTVL.

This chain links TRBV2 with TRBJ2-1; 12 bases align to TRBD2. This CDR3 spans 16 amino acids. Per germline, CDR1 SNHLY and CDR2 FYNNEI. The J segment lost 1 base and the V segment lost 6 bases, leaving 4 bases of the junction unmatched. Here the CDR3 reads CASRGTSGFSYNEQFF. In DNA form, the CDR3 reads TGTGCCAGCAGGGGGACTAGCGGGTTTTCCTACAATGAGCAGTTCTTC.

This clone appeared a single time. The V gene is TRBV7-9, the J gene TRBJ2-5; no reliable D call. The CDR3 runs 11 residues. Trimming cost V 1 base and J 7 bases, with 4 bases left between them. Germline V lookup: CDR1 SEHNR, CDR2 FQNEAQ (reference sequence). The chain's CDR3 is CASSLVGTQYF. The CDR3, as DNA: TGTGCCAGCAGCTTAGTTGGGACCCAGTACTTC.

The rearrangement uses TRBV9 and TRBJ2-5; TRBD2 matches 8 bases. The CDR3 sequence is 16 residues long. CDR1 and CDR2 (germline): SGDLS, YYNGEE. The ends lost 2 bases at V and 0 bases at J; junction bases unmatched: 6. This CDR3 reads CASSVGSGGNQETQYF. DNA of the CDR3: TGTGCCAGCAGCGTGGGAAGCGGGGGCAACCAAGAGACCCAGTACTTC.

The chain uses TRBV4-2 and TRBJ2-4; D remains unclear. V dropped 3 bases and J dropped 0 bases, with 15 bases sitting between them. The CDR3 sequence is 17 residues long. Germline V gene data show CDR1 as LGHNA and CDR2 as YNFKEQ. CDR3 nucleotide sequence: TGTGCCAGCAGCCACCGCACGATTCAACTAGCCAAAAACATTCAGTACTTC. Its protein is CASSHRTIQLAKNIQYF.

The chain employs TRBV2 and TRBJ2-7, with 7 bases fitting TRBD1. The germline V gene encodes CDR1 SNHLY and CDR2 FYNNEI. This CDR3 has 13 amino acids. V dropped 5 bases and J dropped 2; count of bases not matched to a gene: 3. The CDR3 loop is CASSPDRAYEQYF. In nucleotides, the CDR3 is TGTGCCAGCAGTCCCGACAGGGCCTACGAGCAGTACTTC.

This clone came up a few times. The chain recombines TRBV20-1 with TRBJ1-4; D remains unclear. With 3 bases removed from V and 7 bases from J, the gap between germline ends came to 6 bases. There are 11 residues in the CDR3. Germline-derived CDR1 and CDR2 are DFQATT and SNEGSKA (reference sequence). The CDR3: CSASRSEKLFF. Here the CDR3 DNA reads TGCAGTGCTAGCCGCAGTGAAAAACTGTTTTTT.

In DNA, the CDR3 is TGTGCCAGCAGCCAAGCCTCAGGGGGTAACACTGAAGCTTTCTTT. Translation gives CASSQASGGNTEAFF. The gene calls are TRBV4-2 and TRBJ1-1, with 7 bases fitting TRBD1. Germline CDR1 LGHNA, CDR2 YNFKEQ. V gave up 1 base and J gave up 2 bases; unmatched junction bases: 4. The CDR3 is made up of 15 amino acids.